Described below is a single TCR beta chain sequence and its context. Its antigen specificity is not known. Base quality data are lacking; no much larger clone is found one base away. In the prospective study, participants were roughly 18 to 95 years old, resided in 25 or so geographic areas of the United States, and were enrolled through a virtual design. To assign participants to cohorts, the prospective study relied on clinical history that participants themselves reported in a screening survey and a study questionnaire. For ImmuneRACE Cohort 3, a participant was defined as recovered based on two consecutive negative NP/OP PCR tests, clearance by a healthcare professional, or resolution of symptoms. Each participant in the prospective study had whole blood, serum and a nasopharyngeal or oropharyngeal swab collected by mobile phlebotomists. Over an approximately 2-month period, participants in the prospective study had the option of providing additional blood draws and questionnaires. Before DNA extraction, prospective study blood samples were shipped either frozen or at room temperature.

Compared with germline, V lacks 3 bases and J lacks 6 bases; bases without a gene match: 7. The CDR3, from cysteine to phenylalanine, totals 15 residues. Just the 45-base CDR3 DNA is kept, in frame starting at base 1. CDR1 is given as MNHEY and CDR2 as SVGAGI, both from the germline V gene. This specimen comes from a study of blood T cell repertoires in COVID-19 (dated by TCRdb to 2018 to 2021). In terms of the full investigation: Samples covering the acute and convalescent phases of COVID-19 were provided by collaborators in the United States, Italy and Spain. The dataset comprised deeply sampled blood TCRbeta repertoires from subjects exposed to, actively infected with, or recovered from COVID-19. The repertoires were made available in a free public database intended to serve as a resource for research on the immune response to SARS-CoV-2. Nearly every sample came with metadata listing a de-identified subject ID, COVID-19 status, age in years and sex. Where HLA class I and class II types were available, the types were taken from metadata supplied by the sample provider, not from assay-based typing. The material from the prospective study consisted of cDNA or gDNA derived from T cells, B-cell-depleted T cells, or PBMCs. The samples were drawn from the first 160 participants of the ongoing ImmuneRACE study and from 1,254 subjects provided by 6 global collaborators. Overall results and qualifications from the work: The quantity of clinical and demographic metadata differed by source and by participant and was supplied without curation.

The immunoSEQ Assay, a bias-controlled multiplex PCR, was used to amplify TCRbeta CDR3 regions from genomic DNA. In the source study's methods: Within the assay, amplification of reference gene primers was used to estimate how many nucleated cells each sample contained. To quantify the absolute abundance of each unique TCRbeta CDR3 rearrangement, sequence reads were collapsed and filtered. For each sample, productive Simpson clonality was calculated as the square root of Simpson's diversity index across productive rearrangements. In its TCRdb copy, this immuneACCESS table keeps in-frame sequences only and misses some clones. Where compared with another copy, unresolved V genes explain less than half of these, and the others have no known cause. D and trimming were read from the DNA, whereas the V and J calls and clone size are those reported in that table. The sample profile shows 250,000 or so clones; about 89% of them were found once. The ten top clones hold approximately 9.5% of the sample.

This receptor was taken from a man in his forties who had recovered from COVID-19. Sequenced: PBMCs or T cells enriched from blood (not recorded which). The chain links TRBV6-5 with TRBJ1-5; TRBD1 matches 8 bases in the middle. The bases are TGTGCCAGCAGTTATTCGGGGACAGGCCTTCAGCCCCAGCATTTT. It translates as CASSYSGTGLQPQHF.